These 32 T cell receptor beta chains came from one sample sequenced in a study of monozygotic twins with inflammatory bowel disease. TCRdb reanalyzed the 5' RACE reads and collapses them to one entry per CDR3 protein, without DNA. This table lists approximately 330,000 distinct CDR3 sequences. Sequencing was done on a sample of blood. These receptors all stem from a human donor with ulcerative colitis or Crohn's disease, or a healthy co-twin of an affected twin (not recorded which).

The chain recombines TRBV6-4 with TRBJ2-1; TCRdb's D call, TRBD2, is unchecked because there is no DNA. This CDR3 contains 12 residues. Germline CDR1 reads MRHNA; CDR2 reads SNTAGT. CDR3 loop: CASSEGGGEQFF.

The rearrangement links TRBV10-3 to TRBJ1-4; the D call from TCRdb, TRBD1, cannot be confirmed without DNA. Germline CDR1 and CDR2: ENHRY and SYGVKD. The CDR3 spans 15 residues. CDR3 in amino acids: CAISESSGTGGKLFF.

The chain recombines TRBV20-1 with TRBJ1-3. The CDR3 sequence is 13 residues long. Germline CDR1 and CDR2: DFQATT and SNEGSKA (reference sequence). The CDR3 is CSARGSSGNTIYF.

CDR3 sequence reads: CASSSADTDTQYF. The V and J genes are TRBV5-1 and TRBJ2-3. This CDR3 is built from 13 residues. Looked up from germline, CDR1 is SGHRS and CDR2 is YFSETQ.

The chain uses TRBV2 and TRBJ1-5. Germline V gives CDR1 SNHLY, CDR2 FYNNEI. The CDR3 covers 13 residues. The CDR3 loop is CASSEGFWQPQHF.

The V call is TRBV20-1, the J call TRBJ2-3; TCRdb names TRBD2, which stays unverified in the absence of DNA. CDR3 length: 14 residues. In germline, CDR1 is DFQATT, CDR2 SNEGSKA (reference sequence). The CDR3 loop reads CSARGSGGWDTQYF.

The CDR3 here is CASSPTSTYEQYF. The V gene is TRBV18, the J gene TRBJ2-7. Per germline, CDR1 KGHSH and CDR2 LQKENI. The CDR3 consists of 13 residues.

V gene TRBV20-1 combines with J gene TRBJ1-6; TCRdb returns TRBD1, unconfirmable since there is no DNA. Germline CDR1 reads DFQATT; CDR2 reads SNEGSKA (reference sequence). The CDR3 covers 16 residues. CDR3 loop: CSARDIGGQGNSPLHF.

The CDR3 loop reads CASSPSSGDPYEQYF. The chain combines TRBV5-4 with TRBJ2-7; TCRdb returns TRBD2, unconfirmable since there is no DNA. Germline CDR1 SGHNT, CDR2 YYREEE (reference sequence). CDR3 length equals 15 residues.

The CDR3: CSAAGDRGRYEQYF. The V and J genes are TRBV20-1 and TRBJ2-7; TCRdb designates TRBD1, a call that cannot be tested without DNA. The CDR3 is 14 amino acids. CDR1 and CDR2 (germline): DFQATT, SNEGSKA (reference sequence).

The chain is built from TRBV15 and TRBJ1-6; TCRdb selects TRBD1, and the lack of DNA leaves this call unchecked. The CDR3 has 13 residues. Germline CDR1 is LNHNV and CDR2 is YYDKDF (reference sequence). The CDR3 spells CATSRGGVSPLHF.

The chain employs TRBV3-1 and TRBJ2-7. The germline V gene encodes CDR1 LGHDT and CDR2 YNNKEL (reference sequence). This CDR3 comprises 11 residues. CDR3 protein: CASGTAGEQYF.

This sequence joins TRBV11-2 and TRBJ1-6. The CDR3 covers 16 residues. Germline V CDR1 and CDR2: SGHAT, FQNNGV. CDR3 region: CASSLDRAAYNSPLHF.

V and J are TRBV5-1 and TRBJ1-4; TCRdb indicates TRBD1, and absent DNA this call remains unverified. The V gene's germline CDR1 is SGHRS and CDR2 YFSETQ. This CDR3 spans 14 amino acids. CDR3 loop: CASSPGTRDSVVFF.

V and J are TRBV12-3 or TRBV12-4 and TRBJ2-7; TCRdb returns TRBD1, unconfirmable since there is no DNA. The CDR3 totals 16 residues. The CDR3 sequence: CASRPLSTGETYEQYF.

The rearrangement joins TRBV5-1 to TRBJ2-7; TCRdb's D call of TRBD1 is untestable without DNA. This CDR3 comprises 14 residues. Germline lookup yields CDR1 SGHRS and CDR2 YFSETQ. The CDR3: CASSLGDRGNEQYF.

The chain's CDR3 is CASRPLRDYLNLGNEQFF. The chain combines TRBV6-2 or TRBV6-3 with TRBJ2-1; TCRdb returns TRBD2, unconfirmable since there is no DNA. This CDR3 has 18 amino acids. Germline lookup yields CDR1 MNHEY and CDR2 SVGEGT.

This chain links TRBV20-1 with TRBJ1-4; TCRdb's assignment of TRBD1 cannot be checked, as there is no DNA. This CDR3 has 14 amino acids. Per germline, CDR1 DFQATT and CDR2 SNEGSKA (reference sequence). The CDR3 protein is CSAGMTGGREKLFF.

CDR3 protein: CASSLTGGVYEQYF. The J gene is TRBJ2-7, the V gene TRBV5-4; TCRdb's D call of TRBD1 is untestable without DNA. Germline lookup yields CDR1 SGHNT and CDR2 YYREEE (reference sequence). CDR3 length equals 14 residues.

The chain links TRBV29-1 to TRBJ2-3; checking the TCRdb D call of TRBD1 is not possible without DNA. The length of the CDR3 is 11 residues. The germline V gene encodes CDR1 SQVTM and CDR2 ANQGSEA. CDR3 loop: CSVDSTGGPYF.

The chain joins TRBV7-8 to TRBJ2-7. The CDR3 totals 14 residues. Germline CDR1 and CDR2: SGHVS and FQNEAQ. The CDR3 sequence is CASSLVAVTYEQYF.

The V call is TRBV20-1, the J call TRBJ1-1. The CDR3 runs 17 residues. CDR1 and CDR2 from the germline V gene are DFQATT and SNEGSKA (reference sequence). CDR3 sequence reads: CSAPSLVPQGASTEAFF.

This chain connects TRBV7-8 to TRBJ2-3; the D call of TRBD2 rests on TCRdb alone, since no DNA is present to check it. The CDR3 runs to 16 residues. From germline, CDR1 is SGHVS and CDR2 FQNEAQ. CDR3 loop: CASSLRTSGSADTQYF.

This chain connects TRBV6-2 or TRBV6-3 to TRBJ2-7. Germline V CDR1 and CDR2: MNHEY, SVGEGT. This CDR3 spans 13 amino acids. The CDR3 reads CASSDPNTYEQYF.

The chain carries TRBV5-1 and TRBJ2-3; TCRdb's D gene call, TRBD2, goes unchecked for lack of DNA. Germline assignment: CDR1 SGHRS and CDR2 YFSETQ. There are 14 residues in the CDR3. The CDR3 loop is CASRIRGDTDTQYF.

V is TRBV10-3 and J is TRBJ1-3. The germline V gene encodes CDR1 ENHRY and CDR2 SYGVKD. This CDR3 region has 15 residues. The CDR3 reads CAIRREFSSGNTIYF.

J is TRBJ2-7 and V is TRBV7-2; checking the TCRdb D call of TRBD2 is not possible without DNA. CDR3 length: 17 amino acids. Per germline, CDR1 SGHTA and CDR2 FQGNSA. CDR3 region: CASSLRRGGLADYEQYF.

The chain couples TRBV14 to TRBJ2-7. CDR1 and CDR2 (germline): SGHDN, FVKESK. This CDR3 region has 11 residues. CDR3 in amino acids: CASSQVSEQYF.

This chain joins TRBV19 and TRBJ1-1; TCRdb's D call, TRBD1, is unchecked because there is no DNA. This CDR3 spans 13 amino acids. Per germline, CDR1 LNHDA and CDR2 SQIVND (reference sequence). CDR3 protein: CASTSGMNTEAFF.

This chain joins TRBV7-9 and TRBJ2-1; the TCRdb call, TRBD2, lacks DNA for checking. This CDR3 region has 14 residues. Germline-derived CDR1 and CDR2 are SEHNR and FQNEAQ (reference sequence). The CDR3 sequence is CASSFQGLAAEQFF.

This rearrangement joins TRBV20-1 to TRBJ2-7; the D call of TRBD1 rests on TCRdb alone, since no DNA is present to check it. The CDR3 runs to 12 residues. Germline V lookup: CDR1 DFQATT, CDR2 SNEGSKA (reference sequence). Here the CDR3 reads CSARPDSYEQYF.

The J gene is TRBJ2-1, the V gene TRBV11-1; TCRdb gives TRBD1 as the D gene, but with no DNA this cannot be confirmed. Germline loops: CDR1 SGHAT, CDR2 FQDESV (reference sequence). The CDR3 runs 18 residues. This CDR3 is CASSSSLGGTGGRNEQFF.